These T cell receptor beta chains were read from a single sample in a study of cytotoxic CD8 clonotypes in ibrutinib-treated CLL. TCRdb keeps only in-frame clones here, not all; method: immunoSEQ multiplex PCR. This sample has some 150,000 clones, with 65% to 85% found just once. Material: PBMCs, obtained after 36 months of ibrutinib treatment. These receptors were taken from a human donor with chronic lymphocytic leukemia. Both conserved end residues are part of each CDR3. Fields, in order: V gene, D gene, J gene, CDR3 protein. The D gene is left open where the match is weak.

TRBV25-1	TRBD1	TRBJ1-5	CASSGQGAWQPQHF
TRBV29-1	NA	TRBJ2-5	CSVRPGAKETQYF
TRBV5-1	NA	TRBJ1-1	CASRTMNTEAFF
TRBV20-1	NA	TRBJ1-1	CSSLRTGAAFF
TRBV16	NA	TRBJ1-5	CASSQSSGSYQPQHF
TRBV11-1	TRBD1	TRBJ1-1	CASSFGTVDGVKAFF
TRBV2	NA	TRBJ1-2	CASWAGVGLNYGYTF
TRBV4-1	NA	TRBJ1-5	CASSQERGLKNQPQHF
TRBV30	NA	TRBJ1-5	CAWSRESNQPQHF
TRBV7-9	NA	TRBJ1-1	CASSLIRAAFF
TRBV19	TRBD1	TRBJ1-5	CASSMRQGGHQPQHF
TRBV25-1	NA	TRBJ1-1	CASSLGDRNTEAFF
TRBV6-5	TRBD1	TRBJ2-7	CASRFAGQEAYEQYF
TRBV7-9	TRBD1	TRBJ1-2	CASSLNRGTNYGYTF
TRBV2	TRBD2	TRBJ2-1	CASLGLAVSNEQFF
TRBV28	NA	TRBJ2-3	CASSTGQISTDTQYF
TRBV10-3	TRBD2	TRBJ2-4	CAISEKLAVIAKNIQYF
TRBV25-1	TRBD2	TRBJ2-7	CASSGGTSGTREQYF
TRBV5-4	NA	TRBJ1-3	CASSSGGNTIYF
TRBV19	TRBD1	TRBJ1-2	CASSTRSGGGYGYTF
TRBV11-2	NA	TRBJ1-4	CASSLLGEKLFF
TRBV19	TRBD2	TRBJ2-3	CASSSGSVTQYF
TRBV6-6	NA	TRBJ2-7	CASSYSGGRAYEQYF
TRBV6-5	NA	TRBJ1-6	CASSYSAGESNSPLHF
TRBV19	TRBD1	TRBJ2-3	CASRRQGGTDTQYF
TRBV10-3	NA	TRBJ1-3	CATQGRRNSGNTIYF
TRBV6-5	NA	TRBJ2-6	CASSDVGANVLTF
TRBV6-5	TRBD1	TRBJ1-2	CASSQRQGWMDGYTF
TRBV30	TRBD1	TRBJ1-2	CAWRVGGTANYGYTF
TRBV5-1	NA	TRBJ2-7	CASSLSSYEQYF
TRBV10-3	NA	TRBJ2-5	CAISESLGAQETQYF
TRBV5-1	NA	TRBJ2-2	CASSRSNTGELFF
TRBV5-4	TRBD2	TRBJ2-1	CASSLAAGGPREQFF
TRBV11-2	NA	TRBJ1-1	CASSLVTENTEAFF
TRBV27	NA	TRBJ1-1	CASNPNRGGEAFF
TRBV9	NA	TRBJ1-1	CASSVGLTALNTEAFF
TRBV5-1	NA	TRBJ2-7	CASSGSGYEQYF
TRBV12-5	TRBD1	TRBJ2-7	CASGLGYRGPYEQYF
TRBV6-4	NA	TRBJ1-2	CASTILKRGGSFNYGYTF
TRBV6-1	NA	TRBJ2-7	CASSVRGLGYEQYF
TRBV30	TRBD1	TRBJ1-6	CAWSVLGQGNSPLHF
TRBV5-1	TRBD1	TRBJ2-3	CASSPTRQGAQYF
TRBV18	NA	TRBJ1-1	CASSHDGDYTEAFF
TRBV7-9	NA	TRBJ1-1	CASSLAPLNTEAFF
TRBV4-1	TRBD1	TRBJ2-3	CASSGTGGADTQYF
TRBV4-1	TRBD2	TRBJ2-5	CASSQDRGTSGSQETQYF
TRBV28	NA	TRBJ2-6	CASSFRSGEAGANVLTF
TRBV10-3	NA	TRBJ1-4	CAISEWGGEKLFF
TRBV29-1	TRBD2	TRBJ2-3	CSVEAGGSDKQYF